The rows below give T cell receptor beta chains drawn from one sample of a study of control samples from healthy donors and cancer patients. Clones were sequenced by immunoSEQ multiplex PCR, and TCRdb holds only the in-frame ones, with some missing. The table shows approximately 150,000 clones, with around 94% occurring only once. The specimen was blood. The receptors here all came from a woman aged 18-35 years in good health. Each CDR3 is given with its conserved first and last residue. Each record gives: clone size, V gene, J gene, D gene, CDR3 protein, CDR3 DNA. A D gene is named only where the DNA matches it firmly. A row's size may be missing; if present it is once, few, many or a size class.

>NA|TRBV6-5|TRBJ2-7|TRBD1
CASSYGTGTYEQYF
TGTGCCAGCAGTTACGGGACAGGGACGTACGAGCAGTACTTC
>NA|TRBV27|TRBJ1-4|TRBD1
CASSSGTTGRAEKLFF
TGTGCCAGCAGTTCAGGGACGACAGGGCGCGCGGAAAAACTGTTTTTT
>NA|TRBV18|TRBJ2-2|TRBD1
CASSLQTGVTGELFF
TGTGCCAGCTCACTTCAAACAGGGGTTACCGGGGAGCTGTTTTTT
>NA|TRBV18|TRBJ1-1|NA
CASSPGQIENTEAFF
TGTGCCAGCTCACCAGGGCAGATTGAGAACACTGAAGCTTTCTTT
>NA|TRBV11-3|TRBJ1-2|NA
CASSLGGGENYYGYTF
TGTGCCAGCAGCTTAGGAGGTGGAGAAAATTACTATGGCTACACCTTC
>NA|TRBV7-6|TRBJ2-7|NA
CASSLNPSYEQYF
TGTGCCAGCAGCTTAAACCCCTCCTACGAGCAGTACTTC
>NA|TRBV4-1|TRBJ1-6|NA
CASSQDTHANSPLHF
TGCGCCAGCAGCCAAGATACTCATGCCAATTCACCCCTCCACTTT
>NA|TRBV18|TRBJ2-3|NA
CASSPPSRAKDTQYF
TGTGCCAGCTCACCCCCGAGCAGGGCGAAGGATACGCAGTATTTT
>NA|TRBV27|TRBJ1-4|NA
CASGGVATNEKLFF
TGTGCCAGCGGAGGGGTCGCAACTAATGAAAAACTGTTTTTT
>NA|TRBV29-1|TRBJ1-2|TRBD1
CSVEAQGAVGYTF
TGCAGCGTTGAAGCGCAGGGGGCTGTTGGCTACACCTTC
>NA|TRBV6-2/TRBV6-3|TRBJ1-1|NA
CASSYRVNTEAFF
TGTGCCAGCAGTTATCGGGTGAACACTGAAGCTTTCTTT
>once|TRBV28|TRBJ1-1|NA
CASSSPLQGMNTEAFF
TGTGCCAGCAGTTCTCCCCTTCAAGGGATGAACACTGAAGCTTTCTTT
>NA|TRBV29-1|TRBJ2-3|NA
CSARRGTDTQYF
TGCAGCGCTCGACGGGGCACAGATACGCAGTATTTT
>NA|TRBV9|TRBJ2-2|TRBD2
CASSDVRGVTGELFF
TGTGCCAGCAGCGATGTCCGGGGGGTTACAGGGGAGCTGTTTTTT
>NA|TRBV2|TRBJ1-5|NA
CASSQTNQPQHF
TGTGCCAGCAGTCAGACAAATCAGCCCCAGCATTTT
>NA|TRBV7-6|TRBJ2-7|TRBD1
CASSYGQGNEQYF
TGTGCCAGCAGCTATGGACAGGGCAACGAGCAGTACTTC
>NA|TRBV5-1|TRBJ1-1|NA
CASRTQTANTEAFF
TGCGCCAGCAGAACCCAAACAGCGAACACTGAAGCTTTCTTT
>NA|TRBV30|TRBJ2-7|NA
CAWSARDCLSYEQYF
TGTGCCTGGAGCGCCCGGGACTGTCTCTCCTACGAGCAGTACTTC
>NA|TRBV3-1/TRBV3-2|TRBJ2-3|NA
CASSHPGSSTDTQYF
TGTGCCAGCAGCCACCCGGGATCTAGCACAGATACGCAGTATTTT
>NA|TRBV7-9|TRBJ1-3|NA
CASSLIPGNTIYF
TGTGCCAGCAGCTTAATACCTGGAAACACCATATATTTT
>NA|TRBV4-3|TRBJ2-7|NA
CASSQRGGEQYF
TGCGCCAGCAGCCAGCGAGGGGGCGAGCAGTACTTC
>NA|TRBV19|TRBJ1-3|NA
CASSIDAGAGNTIYF
TGTGCCAGTAGTATAGATGCCGGAGCTGGAAACACCATATATTTT
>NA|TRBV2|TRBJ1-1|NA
CAIIRGGGNTEAFF
TGTGCCATCATAAGGGGGGGAGGAAACACTGAAGCTTTCTTT
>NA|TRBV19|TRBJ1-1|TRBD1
CASSYRGNTEAFF
TGTGCCAGTAGTTACAGGGGGAACACTGAAGCTTTCTTT
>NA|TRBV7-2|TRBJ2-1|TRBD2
CASSGAWGGRGNEQFF
TGTGCCAGCAGCGGGGCCTGGGGCGGGAGGGGAAATGAGCAGTTCTTC
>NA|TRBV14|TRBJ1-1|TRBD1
CASSFDRDTEAFF
TGTGCCAGCAGCTTCGACAGGGACACTGAAGCTTTCTTT
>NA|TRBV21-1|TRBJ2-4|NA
CASSRGEVLAKNIQYF
TGTGCCAGCAGTAGGGGTGAGGTTCTGGCCAAAAACATTCAGTACTTC
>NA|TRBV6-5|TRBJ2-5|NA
CASSYGGAMETQYF
TGTGCCAGCAGTTATGGGGGGGCGATGGAGACCCAGTACTTC
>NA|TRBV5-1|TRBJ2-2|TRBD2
CASSLFGGANTGELFF
TGCGCCAGCAGCTTGTTTGGGGGGGCGAACACCGGGGAGCTGTTTTTT
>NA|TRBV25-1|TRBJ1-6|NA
CASSESSGSSYNSPLHF
TGTGCCAGCAGTGAATCATCCGGAAGCTCCTATAATTCACCCCTCCACTTT
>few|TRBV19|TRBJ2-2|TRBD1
CASSGRDRDTGELFF
TGTGCCAGTAGTGGACGGGACAGGGACACCGGGGAGCTGTTTTTT
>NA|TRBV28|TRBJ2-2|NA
CASSQPQNTGELFF
TGTGCCAGCAGTCAGCCCCAGAACACCGGGGAGCTGTTTTTT
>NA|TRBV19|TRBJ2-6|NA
CASSTIGSGANVLTF
TGTGCCAGTAGTACCATTGGCTCTGGGGCCAACGTCCTGACTTTC
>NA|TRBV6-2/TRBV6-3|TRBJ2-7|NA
CASSYSTDEQYF
TGTGCCAGCAGTTACTCGACCGACGAGCAGTACTTC
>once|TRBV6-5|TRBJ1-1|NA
CASSPWDSEAFF
TGTGCCAGCAGTCCGTGGGACTCTGAAGCTTTCTTT